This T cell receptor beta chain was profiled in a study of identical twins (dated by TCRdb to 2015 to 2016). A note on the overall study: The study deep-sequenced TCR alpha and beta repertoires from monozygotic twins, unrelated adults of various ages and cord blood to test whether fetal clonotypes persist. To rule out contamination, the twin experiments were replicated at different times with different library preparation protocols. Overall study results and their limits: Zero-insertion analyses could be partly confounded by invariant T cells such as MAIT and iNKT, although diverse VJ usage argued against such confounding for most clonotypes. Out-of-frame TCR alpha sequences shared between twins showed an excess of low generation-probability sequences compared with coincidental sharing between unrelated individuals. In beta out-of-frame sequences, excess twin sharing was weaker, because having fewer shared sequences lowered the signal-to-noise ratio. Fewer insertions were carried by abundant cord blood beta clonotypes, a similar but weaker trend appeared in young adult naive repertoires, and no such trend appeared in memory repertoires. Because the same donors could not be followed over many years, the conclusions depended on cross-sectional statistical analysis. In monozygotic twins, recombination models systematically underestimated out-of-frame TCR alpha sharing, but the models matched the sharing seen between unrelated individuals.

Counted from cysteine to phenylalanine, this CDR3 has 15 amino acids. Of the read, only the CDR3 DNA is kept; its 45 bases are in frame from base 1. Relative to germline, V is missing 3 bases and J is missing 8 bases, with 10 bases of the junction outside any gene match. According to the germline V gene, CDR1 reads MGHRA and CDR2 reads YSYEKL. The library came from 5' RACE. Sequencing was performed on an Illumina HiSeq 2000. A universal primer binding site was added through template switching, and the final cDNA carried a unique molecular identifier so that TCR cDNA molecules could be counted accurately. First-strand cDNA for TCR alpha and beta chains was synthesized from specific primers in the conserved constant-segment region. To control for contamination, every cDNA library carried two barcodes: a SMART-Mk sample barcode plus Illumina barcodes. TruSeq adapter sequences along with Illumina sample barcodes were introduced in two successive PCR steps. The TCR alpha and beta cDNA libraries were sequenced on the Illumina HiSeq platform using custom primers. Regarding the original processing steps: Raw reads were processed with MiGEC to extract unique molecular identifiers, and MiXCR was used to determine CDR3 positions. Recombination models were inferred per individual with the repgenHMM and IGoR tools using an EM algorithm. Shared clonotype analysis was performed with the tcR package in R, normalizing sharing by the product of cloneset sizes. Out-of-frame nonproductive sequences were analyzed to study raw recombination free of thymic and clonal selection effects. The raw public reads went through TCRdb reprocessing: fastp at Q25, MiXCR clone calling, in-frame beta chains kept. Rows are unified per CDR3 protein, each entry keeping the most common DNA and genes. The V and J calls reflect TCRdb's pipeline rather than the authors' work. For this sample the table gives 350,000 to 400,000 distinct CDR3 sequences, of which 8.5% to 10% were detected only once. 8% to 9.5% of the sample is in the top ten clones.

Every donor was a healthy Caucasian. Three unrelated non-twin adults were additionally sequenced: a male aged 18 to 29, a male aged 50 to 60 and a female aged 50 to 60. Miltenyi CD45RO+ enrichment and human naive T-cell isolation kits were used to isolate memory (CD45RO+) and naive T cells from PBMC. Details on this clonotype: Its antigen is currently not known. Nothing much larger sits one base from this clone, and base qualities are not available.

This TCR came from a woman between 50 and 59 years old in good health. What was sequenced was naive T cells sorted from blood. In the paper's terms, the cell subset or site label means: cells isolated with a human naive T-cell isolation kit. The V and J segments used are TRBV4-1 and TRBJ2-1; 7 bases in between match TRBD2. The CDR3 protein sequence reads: CASSHISGISDEQFF. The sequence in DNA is TGCGCCAGCAGCCATATCAGCGGGATTAGCGATGAGCAGTTCTTC.